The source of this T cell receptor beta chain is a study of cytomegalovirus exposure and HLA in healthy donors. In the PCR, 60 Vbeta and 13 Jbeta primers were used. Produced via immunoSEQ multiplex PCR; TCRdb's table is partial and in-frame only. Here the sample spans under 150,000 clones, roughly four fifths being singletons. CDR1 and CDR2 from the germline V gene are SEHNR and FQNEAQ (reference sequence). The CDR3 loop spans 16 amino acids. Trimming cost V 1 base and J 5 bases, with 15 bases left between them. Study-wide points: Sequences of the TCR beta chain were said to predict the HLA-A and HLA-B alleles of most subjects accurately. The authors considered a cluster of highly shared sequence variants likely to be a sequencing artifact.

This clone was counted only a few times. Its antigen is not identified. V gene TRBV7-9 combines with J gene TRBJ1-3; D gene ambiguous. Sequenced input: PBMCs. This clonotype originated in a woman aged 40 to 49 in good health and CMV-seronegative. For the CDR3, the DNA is TGTGCCAGCAGCTTAGGTTGGGAGGGAAGGAGAAACACCATATATTTT. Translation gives CASSLGWEGRRNTIYF.